This entry is about one T cell receptor beta chain. Its antigen remains unknown. The PCR made use of 60 Vbeta and 13 Jbeta primers. Authors' analysis steps: The authors later counted approximately 80 million unique TCR beta chains, some 10 million of them shared. Profiling relied on immunoSEQ multiplex PCR, and the TCRdb table lists in-frame clones only, not all of them. The V and J calls and clone size are taken from that table; D and trimming were inferred from the DNA. The top ten clones hold roughly 2.6% of a sample with under 200,000 clones, 65% to 80% of them seen once. This sample was included in a study of cytomegalovirus exposure and HLA in healthy donors. Notes on the study in general: Associated with cytomegalovirus, according to the listing, were around 160 TCR beta chains.

The receptor comes from a woman aged 40 to 49 in good health and CMV-seropositive. Sequenced: PBMCs.

The CDR3: CASSPGTGSANEKLFF. The CDR3 DNA follows: TGTGCCAGCAGCCCAGGGACAGGGAGTGCTAATGAAAAACTGTTTTTT. This rearrangement joins TRBV7-2 to TRBJ1-4; TRBD1 agrees at 9 bases. CDR3 length: 16 residues. Germline assignment: CDR1 SGHTA and CDR2 FQGNSA. Trimming took 5 bases from V and 3 from J; bases not matched to a gene: 7.